One sample yielded the 28 T cell receptor beta chains listed below, sequenced in a study of CD8 T cells in ankylosing spondylitis. Study observations and caveats: A TCR beta motif of 8 or 9 highly homologous variants appeared characteristic of ankylosing spondylitis blood.

TCRdb independently ran MiXCR on the 5' RACE reads; one entry per CDR3 protein. The data show about 330,000 distinct CDR3 sequences, with under 8.5% seen just once and roughly 15% held by the top ten. Which antigens these TCRs recognize remains unknown. The sample consisted of blood, either unsorted or a sorted T cell fraction (not recorded which). The receptor set was obtained from a male donor with ankylosing spondylitis.

The V and J genes are TRBV29-1 and TRBJ2-1, with TRBD1 matching over 11 bases. Germline trimming cut 6 bases from V and 10 bases from J; bases unmatched to any gene: 8. The CDR3 consists of 13 residues. Germline CDR1 and CDR2: SQVTM and ANQGSEA. CDR3 nucleotides: TGCAGCGTGGGACAGGGGGTCGTAGGAGAGCAGTTCTTC. Amino acids: CSVGQGVVGEQFF.

This chain uses TRBV28 with TRBJ2-6, with 7 bases matching TRBD1. CDR3 length: 16 residues. CDR1 and CDR2 (germline): MDHEN, SYDVKM. J lost 0 bases, V lost 3 bases, and 2 bases had no gene match. CDR3 in amino acids: CASSFTGASGANVLTF. The CDR3 bases are TGTGCCAGCAGTTTTACAGGGGCCTCTGGGGCCAACGTCCTGACTTTC.

This clonotype has more than one count but fewer than ten. The chain is built from TRBV13 and TRBJ2-1; D is possibly TRBD2 (7 bases). V lost 6 bases, J lost 3 bases, and 21 bases lay in between. The CDR3 loop spans 17 amino acids. Per the germline V gene, CDR1 is PRHDT and CDR2 is FYEKMQ (reference sequence). The CDR3 DNA reads TGTGCCAGCAGATCATCGCCGGGGGGCGGCGTCTACAATGAGCAGTTCTTC. Translated: CASRSSPGGGVYNEQFF.

There are a few counts of this clonotype. V and J are TRBV7-3 and TRBJ2-1; D perhaps matches TRBD2 (5 bases). The CDR3 is made up of 13 amino acids. The germline V gene has CDR1 SGHTA and CDR2 FQGTGA. The V and J ends lost 3 bases and 5 bases respectively, with 8 bases between them. This chain's CDR3 is CASSFTRDNEQFF. The CDR3 DNA follows: TGTGCCAGCAGCTTTACTAGAGACAATGAGCAGTTCTTC.

There are a few counts of this clonotype. The V call is TRBV6-5, the J call TRBJ2-6; 8 nucleotides match TRBD2. Per germline, CDR1 MNHEY and CDR2 SVGAGI. The junction had 11 bases not matched to a gene; V was cut back by 5 bases and J by 2 bases. The CDR3 sequence is 18 residues long. CDR3 in amino acids: CASSHRRGGVAGANVLTF. As DNA, the CDR3 is TGTGCCAGCAGTCACCGTCGGGGGGGCGTCGCTGGGGCCAACGTCCTGACTTTC.

This clonotype turned up a few times. The genes are TRBV20-1 and TRBJ2-7; TRBD1 aligns across 8 bases. Looked up from germline, CDR1 is DFQATT and CDR2 is SNEGSKA (reference sequence). Unmatched junction bases numbered 8, after V lost 4 bases and J lost 3 bases. The CDR3 is 14 amino acids. CDR3 in amino acids: CSAKGTGGVYEQYF. DNA for the CDR3: TGCAGTGCTAAAGGGACAGGCGGTGTCTACGAGCAGTACTTC.

This clonotype was counted at least ten times. The chain has TRBV7-2 and TRBJ1-3; D is unresolved. Germline CDR1 is SGHTA and CDR2 is FQGNSA. Trimming took 4 bases from V and 5 from J, leaving 6 bases between them. The CDR3 length is 12 residues. This CDR3 reads CASSYPRNTIYF. In nucleotides, the CDR3 is TGTGCCAGCAGCTACCCTCGAAACACCATATATTTT.

This clonotype was recorded at least ten times. V is TRBV9 and J is TRBJ1-1, with D unresolved. The V and J ends lost 2 bases and 4 bases respectively, with 9 bases between them. This CDR3 contains 13 residues. The germline gives CDR1 SGDLS, CDR2 YYNGEE. CDR3 bases: TGTGCCAGCAGCGTCCATAGGGCCACTGAAGCTTTCTTT. Its protein is CASSVHRATEAFF.

This clonotype came up a few times. The chain is built from TRBV2 and TRBJ2-3, with D possibly being TRBD2 (6 bases). Germline CDR1 and CDR2: SNHLY and FYNNEI. The germline V and J ends were trimmed by 5 bases and 1 base, with 13 bases remaining between them. The CDR3 sequence is 15 residues long. CDR3 bases: TGTGCCAGCAGTCCCCTCGAGCGGGGCACAGATACGCAGTATTTT. Translated, it gives CASSPLERGTDTQYF.

The rearrangement joins TRBV7-2 to TRBJ2-4; D possibly corresponds to TRBD2 (5 bases). Germline V CDR1 and CDR2: SGHTA, FQGNSA. The germline V and J ends were trimmed by 5 bases and 9 bases, with 11 bases remaining between them. CDR3 length: 12 residues. CDR3 in amino acids: CASSLREGIQYF. The CDR3 coding sequence is TGTGCCAGCAGCCTCCGTGAGGGCATTCAGTACTTC.

This clonotype was seen ten or more times. The V and J genes are TRBV5-1 and TRBJ1-1; TRBD1 matches at 10 bases. Germline CDR1 and CDR2: SGHRS and YFSETQ. The length of the CDR3 is 17 residues. Trimming at V came to 0 bases and at J to 4 bases, leaving 9 bases not matched to a gene. For the CDR3, the DNA is TGCGCCAGCAGCTTGGACCGGGACAGGGGCGCGGGCACTGAAGCTTTCTTT. It specifies CASSLDRDRGAGTEAFF.

The table lists this clonotype with a few counts. V is TRBV14 and J is TRBJ2-1; unclear D gene. Germline CDR1 is SGHDN and CDR2 is FVKESK. CDR3 length: 14 amino acids. Trimming shortened V by 1 base and J by 3 bases, and 7 bases separated the two germline ends. In nucleotides, the CDR3 is TGTGCCAGCAGCCAAGCTCGTTACTACAATGAGCAGTTCTTC. It is translated as CASSQARYYNEQFF.

At least ten counts were recorded for this clonotype. This rearrangement joins TRBV28 to TRBJ1-2; D is unresolved. The CDR3 extends over 13 amino acids. V was trimmed by 10 bases and J by 4 bases, leaving 16 bases between them. Germline CDR1 and CDR2: MDHEN and SYDVKM. The CDR3: CATQAEGSYGYTF. The CDR3 DNA reads as TGTGCCACTCAGGCGGAGGGAAGCTATGGCTACACCTTC.

This clonotype was recorded at least ten times. The genes are TRBV4-1 and TRBJ1-3, with D possibly matching TRBD1 (5 bases). The CDR3 loop spans 16 amino acids. The germline CDR1 and CDR2 sequences are MGHRA and YSYEKL. V was cut by 0 bases and J by 3 bases, with 12 bases left in between. CDR3 nucleotides: TGCGCCAGCAGCCAAGACGACAGCCGTGATGGAAACACCATATATTTT. Translation: CASSQDDSRDGNTIYF.

This clonotype was observed at least ten times. The V gene is TRBV2, the J gene TRBJ2-5; 8 nucleotides match TRBD1. The germline V gene has CDR1 SNHLY and CDR2 FYNNEI. This CDR3 spans 13 amino acids. J gave up 3 bases and V 6 bases, and 3 bases lay outside the gene matches. CDR3 residues: CASSGQGEETQYF. The CDR3 nucleotides read TGTGCCAGCAGCGGACAGGGCGAAGAGACCCAGTACTTC.

This clonotype was counted many times. The V gene is TRBV7-3, the J gene TRBJ2-1; TRBD2 might be the D (6 bases). V gave up 5 bases and J gave up 8 bases, with 19 bases separating them. The CDR3 covers 15 residues. Germline V gene data show CDR1 as SGHTA and CDR2 as FQGTGA. The CDR3 sequence: CASSPGLPGAYEQFF. CDR3 DNA: TGTGCCAGCAGCCCGGGACTCCCCGGGGCCTATGAGCAGTTCTTC.

This clonotype was observed a handful of times. The chain recombines TRBV6-1 with TRBJ2-5, with 16 bases identical to TRBD2. CDR3 length: 17 residues. Looked up from germline, CDR1 is MNHNS and CDR2 is SASEGT. V was clipped by 6 bases and J by 4 bases; unmatched bases: 8. This CDR3 is CASRQGLAGGDVETQYF. CDR3 nucleotides: TGTGCCAGCAGGCAGGGACTAGCGGGAGGGGACGTAGAGACCCAGTACTTC.

This clonotype showed up just a few times. V is TRBV24-1 and J is TRBJ2-5; D unclear. The CDR3 is 13 amino acids. Germline values: CDR1 KGHDR, CDR2 SFDVKD. Trimming cost V 1 base and J 5 bases, with 7 bases left between them. The CDR3: CATSDFGRETQYF. The CDR3 DNA is TGTGCCACCAGTGATTTTGGTCGGGAGACCCAGTACTTC.

This clonotype turned up a few times. The chain links TRBV5-1 to TRBJ2-7; a possible D gene is TRBD2 (6 bases). The CDR3 spans 14 residues. Trimming stripped 2 bases from V and 0 bases from J, with 9 bases between. Germline V CDR1 and CDR2: SGHRS, YFSETQ. CDR3 coding DNA: TGCGCCAGCAGCTTTGTAGCGGCCTCCTACGAGCAGTACTTC. This translates into CASSFVAASYEQYF.

This clonotype was counted only a few times. The V gene is TRBV5-1, the J gene TRBJ2-7, with D tentatively TRBD1 (8 bases). The germline V gene has CDR1 SGHRS and CDR2 YFSETQ. Trimming cost V 0 bases and J 6 bases, with 13 bases left between them. The CDR3 covers 14 residues. The CDR3 DNA reads TGCGCCAGCAGCTTGGGACAGGGGAGGGCCGAGCAGTACTTC. It yields the protein CASSLGQGRAEQYF.

Only a few counts were recorded for this clonotype. At one of its ends the junction is not consistent with the germline gene, which may arise from a read error. The rearrangement joins TRBV28 to TRBJ1-2, with TRBD1 as a possible D gene (5 bases). Per germline, CDR1 MDHEN and CDR2 SYDVKM. The CDR3 length is 14 residues. The CDR3 bases are TGTGCCAGCCACCGACCGTCGACGGCAGGGACGAAGTCCTTC. It codes for CASHRPSTAGTKSF.

This clonotype was observed a handful of times. The chain links TRBV7-9 to TRBJ2-1; 7 bases are a match to TRBD2. V was pared by 4 bases and J by 4 bases, with 10 bases of the junction left unmatched. Germline CDR1 SEHNR, CDR2 FQNEAQ (reference sequence). This CDR3 spans 16 amino acids. The CDR3 sequence is CASSSLWASGYNEQFF. Here the CDR3 DNA reads TGTGCCAGCAGCTCACTCTGGGCTAGCGGTTACAATGAGCAGTTCTTC.

This sequence joins TRBV7-2 and TRBJ1-6; D is uncertain. The germline gives CDR1 SGHTA, CDR2 FQGNSA. The ends were cut back, 3 bases at V and 4 bases at J, with 10 bases in the middle. This CDR3 is 15 amino acids long. CDR3 loop: CASSFPVGYNSPLHF. CDR3 sequence (DNA): TGTGCCAGCAGCTTCCCGGTCGGGTATAATTCACCCCTCCACTTT.

This clonotype showed up just a few times. In DNA, the CDR3 is TGTGCCAGCAGTTATTCTGTTTACGAGCAGTACTTC. It translates to CASSYSVYEQYF. The rearrangement joins TRBV25-1 to TRBJ2-7; the D is unclear. Germline CDR1 is MGHDK and CDR2 is SYGVNS. Trimming cost V 5 bases and J 4 bases, with 9 bases left between them. This CDR3 spans 12 amino acids.

This clonotype ranks as medium-sized. The chain recombines TRBV2 with TRBJ2-1; TRBD2 agrees at 8 bases. Per the germline V gene, CDR1 is SNHLY and CDR2 is FYNNEI. The CDR3 spans 16 residues. Trimming removed 4 bases from V and 5 bases from J; junction bases left unmatched: 10. CDR3 DNA sequence: TGTGCCAGCAGTGGACAAGCGGGAGTTAGAGACAATGAGCAGTTCTTC. It translates to CASSGQAGVRDNEQFF.

This chain joins TRBV7-9 and TRBJ2-7; D perhaps matches TRBD1 (6 bases). Germline V CDR1 and CDR2: SEHNR, FQNEAQ (reference sequence). V lost 3 bases and J lost 1, with 13 bases in between. CDR3 size: 15 residues. The CDR3 here is CASSLNLQGSYEQYF. In DNA, the CDR3 is TGTGCCAGCAGCTTGAATTTACAGGGTTCCTACGAGCAGTACTTC.

This clonotype was detected only a few times. The chain couples TRBV5-1 to TRBJ2-3; a weak D match, TRBD2 (6 bases). The V end lost 5 bases, the J end lost 1 base, and 17 bases lay between the germline ends. The CDR3 consists of 16 residues. CDR1 and CDR2 from the germline V gene are SGHRS and YFSETQ. The CDR3 sequence: CASSFRVAARTDTQYF. The CDR3, as DNA: TGCGCCAGCAGTTTTAGGGTAGCGGCTCGCACAGATACGCAGTATTTT.

This clonotype was counted only a few times. The CDR3 region is CASSLDSPAYEQYF. DNA for the CDR3: TGCGCCAGCAGCTTGGACTCCCCCGCTTACGAGCAGTACTTC. The V gene is TRBV5-1, the J gene TRBJ2-7; D call uncertain. This CDR3 is built from 14 residues. V lost 0 bases and J lost 4, with 11 bases in between. CDR1 is SGHRS, CDR2 YFSETQ, per germline.